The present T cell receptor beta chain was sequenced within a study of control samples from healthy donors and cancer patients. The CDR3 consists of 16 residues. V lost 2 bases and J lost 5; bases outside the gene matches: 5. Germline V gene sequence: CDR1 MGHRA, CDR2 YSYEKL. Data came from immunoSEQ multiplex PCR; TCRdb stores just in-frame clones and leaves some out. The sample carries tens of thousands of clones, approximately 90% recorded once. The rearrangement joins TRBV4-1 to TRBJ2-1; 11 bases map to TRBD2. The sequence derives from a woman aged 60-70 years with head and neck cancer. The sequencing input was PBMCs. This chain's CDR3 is CASSQLAGGPDNEQFF. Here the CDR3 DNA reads TGCGCCAGCAGCCAATTAGCGGGAGGGCCTGACAATGAGCAGTTCTTC.